The sequence of this T cell receptor beta chain was determined in a study of blood T cells in healthy people across ages. About the study: Template switching recovered approximately one barcoded beta molecule for every two T cells.

Primed by a sample-barcoded 5' primer and a J-beta primer mix, a second PCR proceeded for 7 to 11 cycles. In TCRdb, the 5' RACE reads were re-called with MiXCR into one record per CDR3 protein. The table lists around 900,000 distinct CDR3 sequences, around 54% of them singletons. The CDR3 is 14 residues long. The germline V gene has CDR1 DFQATT and CDR2 SNEGSKA (reference sequence). V was trimmed by 0 bases and J by 6 bases, leaving 9 bases between them. The study, taken as a whole, reports: Total diversity from one million sequenced T cells was likely underestimated.

Remarks on this clonotype: Its antigen remains unknown.

V is TRBV20-1 and J is TRBJ1-6; unclear D gene. Sequencing was performed on blood. The TCR comes from a woman aged 55-70 years in good health. In DNA form, the CDR3 reads TGCAGTGCTAGAGATGAGGGTTCTAATTCACCCCTCCACTTT. Translation gives CSARDEGSNSPLHF.